One and the same sample provided the 8 T cell receptor beta chains below, sequenced in a study of T cells after yellow fever vaccination. Each CDR3 protein is one row after TCRdb ran MiXCR on the 5' RACE reads. Of some 600,000 distinct CDR3 sequences in the sample, approximately 13% were seen once. The sequencing here drew on PBMCs, taken on the day of the yellow fever booster vaccination. Receptors originate from a man younger than 45 who received the YFV17D yellow fever vaccine.

This clonotype was counted between two and nine times. The chain carries TRBV7-2 and TRBJ2-7, with 9 bases aligning to TRBD1. The length of the CDR3 is 16 residues. Germline lookup yields CDR1 SGHTA and CDR2 FQGNSA. V dropped 3 bases and J dropped 3; count of bases not matched to a gene: 9. The CDR3 region is CASSLGGQGRLYEQYF. CDR3 DNA sequence: TGTGCCAGCAGCTTGGGAGGACAGGGGAGGCTCTACGAGCAGTACTTC.

The gene calls are TRBV5-1 and TRBJ2-2, with D perhaps TRBD1 (6 bases). Trimming took 3 bases from V and 1 from J, leaving 10 bases between them. The CDR3 consists of 15 residues. Germline CDR1 SGHRS, CDR2 YFSETQ. The CDR3 DNA is TGCGCCAGCAGCTCCACAGGGCAGAACACCGGGGAGCTGTTTTTT. Translated, it gives CASSSTGQNTGELFF.

The chain joins TRBV30 to TRBJ1-3; D is unclear. The CDR3 is made up of 15 amino acids. V was pared by 7 bases and J by 0 bases, with 16 bases between. The germline CDR1 and CDR2 sequences are GTSNPN and SVGIG (reference sequence). CDR3 sequence reads: CALTRTLSSGNTIYF. DNA for the CDR3: TGTGCCTTAACCCGGACCCTGAGCTCTGGAAACACCATATATTTT.

This clonotype turned up a few times. This chain joins TRBV6-2 or TRBV6-3 and TRBJ1-2; no clear D. CDR1 and CDR2 (germline): MNHEY, SVGEGT. The CDR3 extends over 11 amino acids. Trimming shortened V by 11 bases and J by 2 bases, and 9 bases separated the two germline ends. The CDR3 nucleotides are TGTGCCTCTGGGCGGAACTATGGCTACACCTTC. The encoded protein is CASGRNYGYTF.

The chain has TRBV12-3 or TRBV12-4 and TRBJ1-2; D unclear. The CDR3 has 13 amino acids. The V and J ends lost 3 bases and 7 bases respectively, with 12 bases between them. The chain's CDR3 is CASSFSTFGGYTF. The CDR3 region has the DNA TGTGCCAGCAGTTTTTCGACATTTGGTGGCTACACCTTC.

This clonotype showed up just a few times. The chain has TRBV29-1 and TRBJ2-3; D remains ambiguous. V was shortened by 2 bases and J by 0 bases, with 9 bases between the two germline ends. The germline V gene encodes CDR1 SQVTM and CDR2 ANQGSEA. The CDR3 runs to 14 residues. The CDR3 sequence is CSVETRTSTDTQYF. Written as DNA, the CDR3 is TGCAGCGTTGAAACCCGGACGAGCACAGATACGCAGTATTTT.

This chain links TRBV20-1 with TRBJ2-4; no definite D call. The CDR3 length is 16 residues. Germline values: CDR1 DFQATT, CDR2 SNEGSKA (reference sequence). V dropped 3 bases and J dropped 1 base, with 16 bases sitting between them. Here the CDR3 reads CSASYQSGSAKNIQYF. CDR3 DNA sequence: TGCAGTGCTAGTTACCAATCCGGATCGGCCAAAAACATTCAGTACTTC.

This clonotype was counted a few times. The chain carries TRBV3-1 and TRBJ2-7; no definite D call. The germline gives CDR1 LGHDT, CDR2 YNNKEL (reference sequence). This CDR3 has 16 residues. The ends were cut back, 0 bases at V and 2 bases at J, with 14 bases in the middle. The CDR3 sequence is CASSQDLYTEPYEQYF. The DNA of the CDR3 is TGTGCCAGCAGCCAAGATCTCTACACGGAACCCTACGAGCAGTACTTC.